This entry is about one TCR beta chain. Some clones are missing from TCRdb's copy, which holds only in-frame ones; the method was immunoSEQ multiplex PCR. Found here are more than 120,000 clones, approximately 81% of them singletons; the top ten hold around 2.5%. The data were taken from a study of blood T cell repertoires in COVID-19. Trimming cost V 6 bases and J 3 bases; bases outside gene matches: 8. Germline V gives CDR1 SGHTA, CDR2 FQGTGA. This CDR3 comprises 16 residues. The origin of this receptor is a human donor with acute or convalescent COVID-19. The donor label of this sample is uncertain. The chain recombines TRBV7-3 with TRBJ2-3, with TRBD2 matching over 11 bases. What was sequenced was peripheral blood. CDR3 bases: TGTGCCAGCAGTAAGTTACCTAGCGGGAGGACAGATACGCAGTATTTT. This gives the protein CASSKLPSGRTDTQYF.